The 27 T cell receptor beta chains below were found in one sample sequenced in a study of blood T cell repertoires in COVID-19. Sequencing used immunoSEQ multiplex PCR; TCRdb keeps in-frame clones, though not all of them. The table lists about 140,000 clones, 85% of them singletons. What was sequenced was peripheral blood. These receptor sequences come from a human donor with acute or convalescent COVID-19. The donor label of this sample is uncertain.

V and J are TRBV3-1 (or the pseudogene TRBV3-2) and TRBJ1-4; 11 bases fit TRBD1. Germline-derived CDR1 and CDR2 are LGHDT and YNNKEL (reference sequence). V lost 4 bases and J lost 4; bases outside the gene matches: 5. This CDR3 region has 16 residues. The CDR3 is CASSRDRGRLNEKLFF. In nucleotides, the CDR3 is TGTGCCAGCAGCCGGGACAGGGGGAGACTTAATGAAAAACTGTTTTTT.

This clone was seen only once. This sequence joins TRBV10-3 and TRBJ2-3; tentatively, D is TRBD1 (6 bases). Germline values: CDR1 ENHRY, CDR2 SYGVKD. Deletions cut 5 bases from V and 4 bases from J, with 28 bases between. This CDR3 contains 19 residues. In nucleotides, the CDR3 is TGTGCCATCAGTCATACCACCTCCGGTACAGGGATTTTTGCAGATACGCAGTATTTT. Amino acids: CAISHTTSGTGIFADTQYF.

CDR3 in DNA: TGTGCCAGCAGTTTAAAAGGCGGTACGCAGTATTTT. The encoded protein is CASSLKGGTQYF. The J gene is TRBJ2-3, the V gene TRBV12-3 or TRBV12-4, with D unresolved. V was shortened by 2 bases and J by 8 bases, with 8 bases between the two germline ends. This CDR3 has 12 amino acids.

V is TRBV5-4 and J is TRBJ1-1; D gene uncertain. V shed 0 bases and J shed 1 base, with 7 bases lying between them. Per the germline V gene, CDR1 is SGHNT and CDR2 is YYREEE (reference sequence). This CDR3 spans 14 amino acids. Here the CDR3 reads CASSLGGSNTEAFF. As DNA, the CDR3 is TGTGCCAGCAGCTTGGGCGGCTCGAACACTGAAGCTTTCTTT.

The V gene is TRBV18, the J gene TRBJ2-7, with 12 bases aligning to TRBD1. This CDR3 contains 15 residues. CDR1 is KGHSH, CDR2 LQKENI, per germline. V lost 3 bases and J lost 7; bases outside the gene matches: 7. The CDR3 region has the DNA TGTGCCAGCTCACCCGGGACAGGGGGCGCGGGGGAGCAGTACTTC. This encodes CASSPGTGGAGEQYF.

V is TRBV9 and J is TRBJ2-1; D perhaps matches TRBD1 (6 bases). With 1 base removed from V and 6 bases from J, the gap between germline ends came to 14 bases. The V gene's germline CDR1 is SGDLS and CDR2 YYNGEE. The CDR3 covers 15 residues. In DNA form, the CDR3 reads TGTGCCAGCAGCGTATCGGGCAGGGGTTTCAATGAGCAGTTCTTC. This sequence encodes CASSVSGRGFNEQFF. Full variable domain (outside the CDR3, taken from reference TRBV9 and TRBJ2-1): DSGVTQTPKHLITATGQRVTLRCSPRSGDLSVYWYQQSLDQGLQFLIQYYNGEERAKGNILERFSAQQFPDLHSELNLSSLELGDSALYFCASSVSGRGFNEQFFGPGTRLTVL.

This chain connects TRBV18 to TRBJ2-5; 8 nucleotides agree with TRBD2. V trimming: 4 bases; J trimming: 5 bases; junction bases outside the gene matches: 6. The CDR3 runs 14 residues. The germline V gene encodes CDR1 KGHSH and CDR2 LQKENI. The CDR3 nucleotides read TGTGCCAGCTCACTGTCGCGGGAGGTGGAGACCCAGTACTTC. It encodes CASSLSREVETQYF.

This rearrangement joins TRBV13 to TRBJ1-5; 9 nucleotides match TRBD1. This CDR3 has 15 residues. Looked up from germline, CDR1 is PRHDT and CDR2 is FYEKMQ (reference sequence). The junction had 5 bases not matched to a gene; V was cut back by 4 bases and J by 4 bases. The CDR3 bases are TGTGCCAGCAGCTCGGGACAGGGCAAAAATCAGCCCCAGCATTTT. Protein sequence: CASSSGQGKNQPQHF. Full variable domain (missing parts from reference TRBV13 and TRBJ1-5): AAGVIQSPRHLIKEKRETATLKCYPIPRHDTVYWYQQGPGQDPQFLISFYEKMQSDKGSIPDRFSAQQFSDYHSELNMSSLELGDSALYFCASSSGQGKNQPQHFGDGTRLSIL.

This clone was seen once. The J gene is TRBJ2-3, the V gene TRBV6-1, with D unclear. Germline assignment: CDR1 MNHNS and CDR2 SASEGT. Trimming left V 4 bases short and J 0 bases short, with 14 bases between. This CDR3 has 16 residues. As DNA, the CDR3 is TGTGCCAGCAGTGGAGACGTTCCGACTAGCACAGATACGCAGTATTTT. It translates to CASSGDVPTSTDTQYF.

V and J are TRBV6-2 or TRBV6-3 and TRBJ1-1; D call uncertain. Between the trimmed V and J ends, which lost 0 bases and 5 bases, there was a span of 13 bases. The CDR3 contains 15 residues. Germline V gene sequence: CDR1 MNHEY, CDR2 SVGEGT. The CDR3 is CASSYSPAGWTEAFF. For the CDR3, the DNA is TGTGCCAGCAGTTACTCCCCGGCGGGTTGGACTGAAGCTTTCTTT.

The table lists this clone with a count of one. The chain combines TRBV19 with TRBJ1-1; the D gene is possibly TRBD1 (6 bases). Deletions cut 4 bases from V and 1 base from J, with 10 bases between. This CDR3 is 14 amino acids long. Germline assignment: CDR1 LNHDA and CDR2 SQIVND (reference sequence). This CDR3 is CASSTRQENTEAFF. DNA of the CDR3: TGTGCCAGTAGTACCCGACAGGAGAACACTGAAGCTTTCTTT.

This clone was counted once. The rearrangement joins TRBV6-5 to TRBJ1-2, with 9 bases aligning to TRBD1. The CDR3 totals 15 residues. CDR1 is MNHEY, CDR2 SVGAGI, per germline. The V segment lost 0 bases and the J segment 6 bases; nucleotides outside the gene matches: 5. The CDR3 here is CASSYSFWTGDGYTF. DNA of the CDR3: TGTGCCAGCAGTTACTCGTTCTGGACAGGGGATGGCTACACCTTC.

The rearrangement links TRBV27 to TRBJ1-2, with 9 bases that match TRBD1. This CDR3 contains 14 residues. The germline V gene encodes CDR1 MNHEY and CDR2 SMNVEV (reference sequence). J lost 7 bases, V lost 7 bases, and 10 bases had no gene match. CDR3 amino acids: CASTSRDRDPGYTF. In nucleotides, the CDR3 is TGTGCCAGCACGAGCCGGGACAGGGATCCTGGCTACACCTTC.

This chain connects TRBV6-5 to TRBJ2-7; D might be TRBD2 (6 bases). Germline V lookup: CDR1 MNHEY, CDR2 SVGAGI. The CDR3 consists of 14 residues. V lost 11 bases to trimming and J lost 6 bases, with 23 bases between them. The CDR3 region is CAGTARRDSVEQYF. As DNA, the CDR3 is TGTGCCGGCACCGCAAGGAGGGATTCTGTCGAGCAGTACTTC.

The V gene is TRBV3-1 (or the pseudogene TRBV3-2), the J gene TRBJ1-5, with 7 bases aligning to TRBD1. J lost 3 bases, V lost 2 bases, and 4 bases had no gene match. Germline V lookup: CDR1 LGHDT, CDR2 YNNKEL (reference sequence). The CDR3 contains 15 residues. The CDR3 bases are TGTGCCAGCAGCCAACAACAGGGGCCCAATCAGCCCCAGCATTTT. Its translation is CASSQQQGPNQPQHF.

Concerning this clone: This same CDR3 is encoded by further DNA sequences in the sample. This chain joins TRBV7-3 and TRBJ2-3, with 8 bases matching TRBD2. The germline V gene encodes CDR1 SGHTA and CDR2 FQGTGA. This CDR3 has 15 amino acids. With V trimmed by 5 bases and J by 2 bases, 6 bases remained unmatched. CDR3 in amino acids: CASSPGTSDTDTQYF. CDR3 coding DNA: TGTGCCAGCAGCCCCGGGACTAGTGACACAGATACGCAGTATTTT. The full variable domain, its missing parts supplied by reference TRBV7-3 and TRBJ2-3, is GAGVSQTPSNKVTEKGKYVELRCDPISGHTALYWYRQSLGQGPEFLIYFQGTGAADDSGLPNDRFFAVRPEGSVSTLKIQRTERGDSAVYLCASSPGTSDTDTQYFGPGTRLTVL.

This clone has just a few counts. The genes are TRBV5-1 and TRBJ1-1; 11 bases map to TRBD1. The J segment lost 7 bases and the V segment lost 1 base, leaving 6 bases of the junction unmatched. Germline V gene sequence: CDR1 SGHRS, CDR2 YFSETQ. The length of the CDR3 is 15 residues. CDR3 nucleotide sequence: TGCGCCAGCAGCTTGAGGACAGGGGGCGCGAGTGAAGCTTTCTTT. Amino acid sequence: CASSLRTGGASEAFF.

V is TRBV2 and J is TRBJ1-2, with D maybe TRBD1 (5 bases). There are 15 residues in the CDR3. The germline V and J ends were trimmed by 0 bases and 6 bases, with 14 bases remaining between them. Germline assignment: CDR1 SNHLY and CDR2 FYNNEI. In DNA form, the CDR3 reads TGTGCCAGCAGTGAAGCGGGAGGGGCGGGTCATGGCTACACCTTC. Its translation is CASSEAGGAGHGYTF.

The chain uses TRBV7-6 and TRBJ1-3; D is undetermined. Trimming removed 5 bases from V and 0 bases from J, with 11 bases in between. This CDR3 has 15 amino acids. Germline lookup yields CDR1 SGHVS and CDR2 FNYEAQ. In DNA, the CDR3 is TGTGCCAGCAGCCCATCGGAGAGCTCTGGAAACACCATATATTTT. This codes for CASSPSESSGNTIYF. Looking up the rest from reference TRBV7-6 and TRBJ1-3 gives the full variable domain: GAGVSQSPRYKVTKRGQDVALRCDPISGHVSLYWYRQALGQGPEFLTYFNYEAQQDKSGLPNDRFSAERPEGSISTLTIQRTEQRDSAMYRCASSPSESSGNTIYFGEGSWLTVV.

The rearrangement joins TRBV7-9 to TRBJ2-3; maybe TRBD2 (5 bases). The germline V gene has CDR1 SEHNR and CDR2 FQNEAQ (reference sequence). The CDR3 is 14 amino acids. V was cut by 3 bases and J by 4 bases, with 11 bases left in between. CDR3 region: CASSFGKAADTQYF. The CDR3 DNA sequence: TGTGCCAGCAGCTTCGGGAAAGCAGCAGATACGCAGTATTTT.

The chain is built from TRBV5-4 and TRBJ2-7, with 7 bases identical to TRBD1. The germline gives CDR1 SGHNT, CDR2 YYREEE (reference sequence). Trimming removed 4 bases from V and 3 bases from J; junction bases left unmatched: 7. The CDR3 extends over 14 amino acids. CDR3 protein: CASSLNRGFYEQYF. CDR3 DNA: TGTGCCAGCAGCCTGAACAGGGGATTCTACGAGCAGTACTTC. The full variable domain, in which reference TRBV5-4 and TRBJ2-7 provide the parts outside the CDR3, is ETGVTQSPTHLIKTRGQQVTLRCSSQSGHNTVSWYQQALGQGPQFIFQYYREEENGRGNFPPRFSGLQFPNYSSELNVNALELDDSALYLCASSLNRGFYEQYFGPGTRLTVT.

This CDR3 is CASNGNRGYYEQYF. Written as DNA, the CDR3 is TGTGCCAGCAATGGGAACAGGGGCTATTACGAGCAGTACTTC. The V call is TRBV6-5, the J call TRBJ2-7, with 7 bases identical to TRBD1. In germline, CDR1 is MNHEY, CDR2 SVGAGI. J lost 4 bases, V lost 7 bases, and 10 bases had no gene match. There are 14 residues in the CDR3.

V and J are TRBV2 and TRBJ1-6; possibly TRBD1 for D (6 bases). V was trimmed by 2 bases and J by 5 bases, leaving 10 bases between them. Per germline, CDR1 SNHLY and CDR2 FYNNEI. The CDR3 loop spans 15 amino acids. The CDR3 here is CASSEQGPNNSPLHF. CDR3 bases: TGTGCCAGCAGTGAACAGGGGCCAAATAATTCACCCCTCCACTTT.

In its sample, this clone was seen once. The chain links TRBV7-2 to TRBJ1-1, with 7 bases aligning to TRBD1. Unmatched junction bases numbered 9, after V lost 0 bases and J lost 11 bases. The CDR3 has 14 residues. Looked up from germline, CDR1 is SGHTA and CDR2 is FQGNSA. The CDR3 DNA reads as TGTGCCAGCAGCTTAGCGCGGACAGGTCAAAAGGCTTTCTTT. Its translation is CASSLARTGQKAFF.

This sequence joins TRBV24-1 and TRBJ2-1; 10 bases are shared with TRBD1. The trim removed 3 bases at V and 6 bases at J, leaving 4 bases unmatched. This CDR3 region has 15 residues. Germline CDR1 KGHDR, CDR2 SFDVKD. CDR3 sequence: CATSDPGQGINEQFF. CDR3 sequence (DNA): TGTGCCACCAGTGATCCGGGACAGGGGATCAATGAGCAGTTCTTC.

V usage is TRBV19 and J usage is TRBJ2-2; perhaps TRBD2 as D (6 bases). V shed 3 bases and J shed 0 bases, with 11 bases lying between them. Germline V lookup: CDR1 LNHDA, CDR2 SQIVND (reference sequence). This CDR3 is built from 16 residues. CDR3: CASSIFGLTNTGELFF. CDR3 coding DNA: TGTGCCAGTAGTATTTTTGGACTAACGAACACCGGGGAGCTGTTTTTT. The full variable domain, completed using reference TRBV19 and TRBJ2-2, is DGGITQSPKYLFRKEGQNVTLSCEQNLNHDAMYWYRQDPGQGLRLIYYSQIVNDFQKGDIAEGYSVSREKKESFPLTVTSAQKNPTAFYLCASSIFGLTNTGELFFGEGSRLTVL.

The J gene is TRBJ2-2, the V gene TRBV7-2; TRBD1 is a possible D gene (5 bases). V lost 3 bases and J 6 bases, leaving 17 bases between the germline ends. This CDR3 has 16 residues. The germline CDR1 and CDR2 sequences are SGHTA and FQGNSA. CDR3 bases: TGTGCCAGCAGCTTGGCAGGGTTATTGTCGGCCGGGGAGCTGTTTTTT. This codes for CASSLAGLLSAGELFF.